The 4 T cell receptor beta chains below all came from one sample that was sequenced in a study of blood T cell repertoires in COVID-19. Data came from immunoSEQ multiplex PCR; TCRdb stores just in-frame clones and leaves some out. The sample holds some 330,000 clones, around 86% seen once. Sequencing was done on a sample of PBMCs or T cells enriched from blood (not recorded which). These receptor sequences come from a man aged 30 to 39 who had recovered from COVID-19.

CDR3 amino acids: CASSSKLELFF. In nucleotides, the CDR3 is TGTGCCAGCAGCTCTAAATTGGAGCTGTTTTTT. The rearrangement links TRBV7-2 to TRBJ2-2; no reliable D call. This CDR3 has 11 amino acids. In germline, CDR1 is SGHTA, CDR2 FQGNSA. V lost 4 bases, J lost 10 bases, and 7 bases lay in between.

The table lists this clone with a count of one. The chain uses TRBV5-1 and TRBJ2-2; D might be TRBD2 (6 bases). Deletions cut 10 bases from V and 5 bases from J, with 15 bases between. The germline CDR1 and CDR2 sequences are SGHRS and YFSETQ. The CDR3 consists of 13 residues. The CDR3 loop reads CAVLAEGTGELFF. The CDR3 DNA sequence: TGCGCCGTCCTCGCGGAGGGGACCGGGGAGCTGTTTTTT.

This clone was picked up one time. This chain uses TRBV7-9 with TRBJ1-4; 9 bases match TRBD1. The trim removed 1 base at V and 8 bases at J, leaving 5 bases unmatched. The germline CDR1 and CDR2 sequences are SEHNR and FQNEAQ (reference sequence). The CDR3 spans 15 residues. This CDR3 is CASSLDGTGSEKLFF. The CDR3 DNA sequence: TGTGCCAGCAGCTTAGATGGGACAGGGAGCGAAAAACTGTTTTTT.

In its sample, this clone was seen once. CDR3 coding DNA: TGTGCCACCGGACAGGGTATGAGAAACACCATATATTTT. Protein sequence: CATGQGMRNTIYF. The gene calls are TRBV10-3 and TRBJ1-3, with 8 bases matching TRBD1. CDR1 ENHRY and CDR2 SYGVKD come from the germline V gene. The J segment lost 5 bases and the V segment lost 10 bases, leaving 7 bases of the junction unmatched. This CDR3 region has 13 residues.